Presented here are 2 T cell receptor beta chains from one specimen sequenced in a study of siplizumab effects on memory and regulatory T cells. Sequencing was performed with immunoSEQ multiplex PCR; in TCRdb, only in-frame clones are kept and a portion is missing. In the table there are 100,000 to 110,000 clones, 94% of which are singletons. The sequenced material came from non-Treg CD4+ T cells sorted from blood. The receptor source for this set is a human donor in good health.

The rearrangement links TRBV7-9 to TRBJ1-1, with D uncertain. Germline V lookup: CDR1 SEHNR, CDR2 FQNEAQ (reference sequence). The CDR3 is 15 amino acids. Deletions cut 0 bases from V and 4 bases from J, with 12 bases between. The CDR3 loop is CASSLAGLGITEAFF. In nucleotides, the CDR3 is TGTGCCAGCAGCTTAGCGGGGTTGGGGATCACTGAAGCTTTCTTT. The full variable domain, completed using reference TRBV7-9 and TRBJ1-1, is DTGVSQNPRHKITKRGQNVTFRCDPISEHNRLYWYRQTLGQGPEFLTYFQNEAQLEKSRLLSDRFSAERPKGSFSTLEIQRTEQGDSAMYLCASSLAGLGITEAFFGQGTRLTVV.

This clone counts as medium-sized. The chain is built from TRBV4-2 and TRBJ2-5; weak D call: TRBD1 (5 bases). CDR1 and CDR2 (germline): LGHNA, YNFKEQ. The CDR3 spans 15 residues. V lost 2 bases, J lost 0 bases, and 10 bases lay in between. Here the CDR3 DNA reads TGTGCCAGCAGCCAACGTACAGGTGACCAAGAGACCCAGTACTTC. Protein product: CASSQRTGDQETQYF.